The 19 T cell receptor beta chains presented below share a single source sample, sequenced in a study of a mutant IDH1 vaccine in newly diagnosed glioma. Noted time point: baseline, week 1 (first vaccination visit). As to treatment: pre-vaccination baseline after standard-of-care therapy. Using immunoSEQ multiplex PCR, the repertoire was profiled, and TCRdb retains in-frame clones only, with some absent. This sample carries about 38,000 clones, more than 90% of them seen once, and the ten largest clones take over 15%. The material sequenced was PBMCs, taken from a glioma patient treated with radiotherapy, temozolomide or both. The origin of the receptors is a man younger than 35 with glioma.

The rearrangement uses TRBV13 and TRBJ1-1; D may be TRBD1 (6 bases). Germline CDR1 PRHDT, CDR2 FYEKMQ (reference sequence). Trimming removed 0 bases at V and 3 bases at J, with 11 bases between. The CDR3 is 15 residues long. The DNA for the CDR3 is TGTGCCAGCAGCTTAGGAGGCCCAGGGGACACTGAAGCTTTCTTT. It codes for CASSLGGPGDTEAFF.

The chain has TRBV28 and TRBJ1-2, with a weak D call TRBD1 (6 bases). The CDR3 covers 13 residues. Germline V gives CDR1 MDHEN, CDR2 SYDVKM. Trimming removed 6 bases at V and 1 base at J, with 9 bases between. The CDR3 DNA reads as TGTGCCAGCAGCCAGGGGCTTAACTATGGCTACACCTTC. Encoded protein: CASSQGLNYGYTF.

The chain uses TRBV4-3 and TRBJ2-7, with TRBD2 as a possible D gene (6 bases). CDR1 and CDR2 (germline): LGHNA, YSLEER. Trimming removed 0 bases from V and 0 bases from J, with 9 bases in between. The CDR3 extends over 15 amino acids. In DNA form, the CDR3 reads TGCGCCAGCAGCCAAGAGCTAGCGCCCTCCTACGAGCAGTACTTC. Its translation is CASSQELAPSYEQYF.

The chain employs TRBV6-5 and TRBJ1-1, with D possibly matching TRBD1 (6 bases). Per the germline V gene, CDR1 is MNHEY and CDR2 is SVGAGI. The CDR3 loop spans 13 amino acids. V was trimmed by 2 bases and J by 8 bases, leaving 12 bases between them. The CDR3: CASSYLVTGEAFF. Written as DNA, the CDR3 is TGTGCCAGCAGTTACCTCGTGACAGGCGAAGCTTTCTTT.

A single count supports this clone. In DNA form, the CDR3 reads TGCAGCGTCTCCTCCGGACAGGACGAAGCTTTCTTT. This sequence encodes CSVSSGQDEAFF. The V call is TRBV29-1, the J call TRBJ1-1; 7 bases match TRBD1. CDR3 size: 12 residues. Germline lookup yields CDR1 SQVTM and CDR2 ANQGSEA. V was clipped by 6 bases and J by 8 bases; unmatched bases: 9.

The rearrangement joins TRBV7-9 to TRBJ2-3; D gene ambiguous. V lost 1 base and J 2 bases, leaving 4 bases between the germline ends. Germline V gives CDR1 SEHNR, CDR2 FQNEAQ (reference sequence). This CDR3 has 13 amino acids. In nucleotides, the CDR3 is TGTGCCAGCAGCTTAGGGACCACAGATACGCAGTATTTT. Its translation: CASSLGTTDTQYF.

V is TRBV7-9 and J is TRBJ1-5, with D possibly matching TRBD1 (6 bases). The CDR3 is 14 residues long. Looked up from germline, CDR1 is SEHNR and CDR2 is FQNEAQ (reference sequence). Trimming took 5 bases from V and 7 from J, leaving 15 bases between them. The CDR3 loop is CASSAGTSYQPQHF. The CDR3 DNA reads TGTGCCAGCAGCGCCGGGACATCATACCAGCCCCAGCATTTT.

The CDR3 DNA reads as TGTGCCAGCTCACCACCGGTAGCGGGAGGGCTCCGCAATGAGCAGTTCTTC. Amino acids: CASSPPVAGGLRNEQFF. The chain carries TRBV18 and TRBJ2-1; 11 bases align to TRBD2. The CDR3 is 17 amino acids. J gave up 6 bases and V 0 bases, and 7 bases lay outside the gene matches. Germline values: CDR1 KGHSH, CDR2 LQKENI.

This clone was seen a single time. The CDR3 is CASSSGTGDDNEQFF. The CDR3 nucleotides are TGCGCCAGCAGCTCGGGGACAGGGGATGACAATGAGCAGTTCTTC. This rearrangement joins TRBV5-1 to TRBJ2-1; 10 bases are a match to TRBD1. CDR1 is SGHRS, CDR2 YFSETQ, per germline. This CDR3 has 15 residues. The junction had 5 bases not matched to a gene; V was cut back by 3 bases and J by 5 bases.

The chain is built from TRBV6-5 and TRBJ2-7, with 8 bases that match TRBD1. The CDR3 has 14 amino acids. Trimming cost V 5 bases and J 0 bases; bases outside gene matches: 3. Germline CDR1 reads MNHEY; CDR2 reads SVGAGI. This CDR3 reads CASSLDRVSYEQYF. The CDR3 nucleotides read TGTGCCAGCAGTCTGGACAGGGTCTCCTACGAGCAGTACTTC.

This rearrangement joins TRBV18 to TRBJ1-4; 8 bases are shared with TRBD1. Per germline, CDR1 KGHSH and CDR2 LQKENI. The CDR3 is 17 amino acids. The V and J ends lost 4 bases and 8 bases, in that order; junction bases with no gene match: 15. The CDR3 reads CASSLRQGSPIGEKLFF. In nucleotides, the CDR3 is TGTGCCAGCTCACTTAGACAGGGGTCGCCGATTGGAGAAAAACTGTTTTTT.

This chain uses TRBV13 with TRBJ1-1; 11 nucleotides match TRBD1. V lost 5 bases, J lost 4 bases, and 12 bases stayed unmatched. Per germline, CDR1 PRHDT and CDR2 FYEKMQ (reference sequence). This CDR3 has 17 residues. The DNA of the CDR3 is TGTGCCAGCAGCCTCAGGGACAGGGGGGTTATCTCCACTGAAGCTTTCTTT. Translating gives CASSLRDRGVISTEAFF.

V usage is TRBV7-9 and J usage is TRBJ2-1, with D hard to call. Trimming stripped 2 bases from V and 4 bases from J, with 6 bases between. Per germline, CDR1 SEHNR and CDR2 FQNEAQ (reference sequence). CDR3 length equals 13 residues. The CDR3 nucleotides read TGTGCCAGCAGCTTAACACAGTACAATGAGCAGTTCTTC. Amino acids: CASSLTQYNEQFF.

The chain carries TRBV29-1 and TRBJ1-2; TRBD1 matches 7 bases. The length of the CDR3 is 13 residues. Germline V gives CDR1 SQVTM, CDR2 ANQGSEA. V lost 4 bases, J lost 7 bases, and 9 bases stayed unmatched. DNA for the CDR3: TGCAGCGTTGGCGCCGGGACAGTCAGTGGCTACACCTTC. Residues: CSVGAGTVSGYTF.

The chain has TRBV30 and TRBJ1-1; weak D call: TRBD1 (5 bases). This CDR3 comprises 16 residues. Per the germline V gene, CDR1 is GTSNPN and CDR2 is SVGIG (reference sequence). Between the trimmed V and J ends, which lost 2 bases and 0 bases, there was a span of 16 bases. This chain's CDR3 is CAWSPYNGAVNTEAFF. The CDR3 nucleotides are TGTGCCTGGAGTCCATACAACGGGGCGGTGAACACTGAAGCTTTCTTT.

The V and J genes are TRBV28 and TRBJ1-2; TRBD1 is a possible D gene (5 bases). The CDR3 runs to 13 residues. Trimming removed 6 bases from V and 8 bases from J, with 16 bases in between. In germline, CDR1 is MDHEN, CDR2 SYDVKM. CDR3: CASSLRGEDGYTF. For the CDR3, the DNA is TGTGCCAGCAGCTTACGAGGGGAGGACGGCTACACCTTC.

V and J are TRBV7-9 and TRBJ1-4, with D maybe TRBD1 (6 bases). The V gene's germline CDR1 is SEHNR and CDR2 FQNEAQ (reference sequence). The CDR3 contains 14 residues. With 5 bases removed from V and 5 bases from J, the gap between germline ends came to 12 bases. CDR3 in DNA: TGTGCCAGCAGCATCGGAACAGGGAATGAAAAACTGTTTTTT. The encoded protein is CASSIGTGNEKLFF.

The table lists this clone with a count of one. The rearrangement joins TRBV28 to TRBJ2-1, with D possibly being TRBD2 (6 bases). The CDR3 loop spans 15 amino acids. V lost 7 bases to trimming and J lost 6 bases, with 19 bases between them. Germline V CDR1 and CDR2: MDHEN, SYDVKM. CDR3 sequence: CASNGGSGRANEQFF. In DNA, the CDR3 is TGTGCCAGCAATGGGGGGTCCGGCCGGGCCAATGAGCAGTTCTTC.

This chain links TRBV2 with TRBJ1-5; 8 nucleotides match TRBD1. The CDR3 loop spans 18 amino acids. V was clipped by 3 bases and J by 0 bases; unmatched bases: 10. Looked up from germline, CDR1 is SNHLY and CDR2 is FYNNEI. CDR3 in amino acids: CASSEFLGDRISNQPQHF. DNA for the CDR3: TGTGCCAGCAGTGAGTTCCTTGGGGACAGGATTAGCAATCAGCCCCAGCATTTT.